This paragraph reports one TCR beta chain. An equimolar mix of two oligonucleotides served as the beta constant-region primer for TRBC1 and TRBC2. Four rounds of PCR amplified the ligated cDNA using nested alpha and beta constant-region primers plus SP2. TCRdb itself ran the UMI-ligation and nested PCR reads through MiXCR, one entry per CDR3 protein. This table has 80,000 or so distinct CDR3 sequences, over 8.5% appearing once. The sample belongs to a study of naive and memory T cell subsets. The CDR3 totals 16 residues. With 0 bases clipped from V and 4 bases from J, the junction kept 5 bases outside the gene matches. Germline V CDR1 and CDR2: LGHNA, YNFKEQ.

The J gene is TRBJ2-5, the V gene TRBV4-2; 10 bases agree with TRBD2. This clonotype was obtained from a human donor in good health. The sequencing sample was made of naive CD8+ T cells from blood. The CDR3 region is CASSQDPAGGGETQYF. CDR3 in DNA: TGTGCCAGCAGCCAAGACCCAGCGGGAGGGGGAGAGACCCAGTACTTC.